The rows below give T cell receptor beta chains drawn from one sample of a study of cytomegalovirus exposure and HLA in healthy donors. Sequenced by immunoSEQ multiplex PCR; TCRdb stores in-frame clones only, minus some. This sample has 80,000 to 95,000 clones, with 85% to 95% found just once. The sequenced sample was PBMCs. These receptors all come from a woman under 40 in good health and CMV-seropositive. Both conserved end residues are part of each CDR3. A D gene is named only where the DNA matches it firmly. Clone size is shown for a subset of rows, as once, few, many or a class of expanded clone.

j_call clone_size v_call d_call cdr3_aa cdr3_nt
TRBJ2-1 NA TRBV14 NA CASSQAGYNEQFF TGTGCCAGCAGCCAAGCAGGATACAATGAGCAGTTCTTC
TRBJ2-7 NA TRBV4-3 NA CASSRGQGFEQYF TGCGCCAGCAGCCGAGGCCAGGGCTTCGAGCAGTACTTC
TRBJ2-1 NA TRBV28 NA CASSSQQVNSYNEQFF TGTGCCAGCAGTTCACAACAGGTCAACTCCTACAATGAGCAGTTCTTC
TRBJ1-1 NA TRBV19 TRBD1 CASFPGQGFFTTEAFF TGTGCCAGTTTTCCGGGACAGGGGTTTTTTACCACTGAAGCTTTCTTT
TRBJ1-2 once TRBV6-6 TRBD1 CASKRQGADGYTF TGTGCCAGCAAAAGACAGGGGGCAGATGGCTACACCTTC
TRBJ1-3 NA TRBV9 TRBD1 CASSVGQGVGNTIYF TGTGCCAGCAGCGTAGGGCAGGGGGTAGGAAACACCATATATTTT
TRBJ2-5 NA TRBV6-6 NA CASRYGHKETQYF TGTGCCAGCAGATACGGACACAAAGAGACCCAGTACTTC
TRBJ2-5 few TRBV5-4 NA CALSWRGQETQYF TGTGCCCTCTCCTGGCGGGGCCAAGAGACCCAGTACTTC
TRBJ2-7 NA TRBV6-1 TRBD2 CASSGEGLDEQYF TGTGCCAGCAGTGGGGAGGGCCTCGACGAGCAGTACTTC
TRBJ2-2 NA TRBV9 NA CASSVLSGNTGELFF TGTGCCAGCAGCGTACTCAGCGGAAACACCGGGGAGCTGTTTTTT
TRBJ2-5 NA TRBV5-1 TRBD1 CASSPRTGGETQYF TGCGCCAGCAGCCCCCGGACAGGGGGAGAGACCCAGTACTTC
TRBJ2-3 NA TRBV2 NA CASSGELGGFTDTQYF TGTGCCAGCAGTGGGGAGCTGGGGGGTTTCACAGATACGCAGTATTTT
TRBJ1-1 NA TRBV23-1 NA CASSHEGVMNTEAFF TGCGCCAGCAGTCATGAGGGGGTAATGAACACTGAAGCTTTCTTT
TRBJ2-7 NA TRBV30 TRBD2 CAWSVLGTTGEQYF TGTGCCTGGAGTGTCCTAGGGACTACGGGGGAGCAGTACTTC
TRBJ2-1 NA TRBV2 TRBD2 CASRRGGSYNEQFF TGTGCCAGCCGCCGGGGGGGTTCCTACAATGAGCAGTTCTTC
TRBJ2-7 once TRBV7-9 TRBD2 CASSSPPRGGVTAYEQYF TGTGCCAGCAGCTCACCCCCTCGGGGGGGAGTGACAGCCTACGAGCAGTACTTC
TRBJ1-1 few TRBV20-1 NA CSAQGNTEAFF TGCAGTGCTCAGGGGAACACTGAAGCTTTCTTT
TRBJ2-7 NA TRBV5-6 NA CASSLGGSPEQYF TGTGCCAGCAGCTTGGGCGGCTCGCCCGAGCAGTACTTC
TRBJ2-1 NA TRBV11-2 NA CASKGRRVSYNEQFF TGTGCCAGCAAGGGGAGGAGGGTCTCCTACAATGAGCAGTTCTTC
TRBJ2-7 NA TRBV27 NA CASQASAGNIYEQYF TGTGCCAGCCAGGCCTCTGCAGGCAATATCTACGAGCAGTACTTC
TRBJ2-7 NA TRBV28 NA CASSSSPYEQYF TGTGCCAGCAGCTCCAGTCCTTACGAGCAGTACTTC
TRBJ2-7 NA TRBV7-8 TRBD2 CASSFEGLASYEQYF TGTGCCAGCAGCTTTGAGGGACTAGCGTCTTACGAGCAGTACTTC
TRBJ1-2 NA TRBV6-5 NA CASSYSPGPPGRGYTF TGTGCCAGCAGTTACTCTCCGGGGCCCCCCGGGAGAGGCTACACCTTC
TRBJ1-2 NA TRBV25-1 TRBD1 CASSDPGGSHSGYTF TGTGCCAGCAGTGACCCAGGGGGATCCCATTCCGGCTACACCTTC
TRBJ1-1 NA TRBV14 NA CASSSRLEGGTEAFF TGTGCCAGCAGCTCACGTCTAGAGGGAGGCACTGAAGCTTTCTTT
TRBJ1-1 NA TRBV29-1 TRBD1 CSVAKDRVTEAFF TGCAGCGTTGCAAAGGACAGGGTCACTGAAGCTTTCTTT
TRBJ2-7 NA TRBV5-1 NA CASSLGWEDPGEQYF TGCGCCAGCAGCTTGGGGTGGGAGGACCCGGGCGAGCAGTACTTC
TRBJ2-1 NA TRBV6-5 TRBD1 CASRRTGRDEQFF TGTGCCAGCAGACGGACAGGCAGAGATGAGCAGTTCTTC
TRBJ1-1 NA TRBV27 TRBD1 CASSSMTGFGNTEAFF TGTGCCAGCAGTTCAATGACAGGGTTTGGGAACACTGAAGCTTTCTTT
TRBJ2-7 NA TRBV28 TRBD2 CASSWTSGVYEQYF TGTGCCAGCAGTTGGACTAGCGGAGTCTACGAGCAGTACTTC